These T cell receptor beta chains were read from a single sample in a study of cytomegalovirus exposure and HLA in healthy donors. Some clones are missing from TCRdb's copy, which holds only in-frame ones; the method was immunoSEQ multiplex PCR. The sample holds under 150,000 clones; more than 60% are singletons and the top ten take approximately 9.1%. Sequencing input: PBMCs. All receptors derive from a woman in her forties or fifties in good health and CMV-seropositive. Both conserved end residues are trimmed from each CDR3.

ASSLGAVGSNQPQH	TRBV7-9	TRBJ1-5
ASMTERFRDTQY	TRBV28	TRBJ2-3
ASSLAGMNTEAF	TRBV11-3	TRBJ1-1
ATSRDNTNYGYT	TRBV15	TRBJ1-2
ASSSQPGGGTYEQY	TRBV7-2	TRBJ2-7
ASSPTGTEGADTQY	TRBV7-3	TRBJ2-3
SVRDINQPQH	TRBV29-1	TRBJ1-5
ASSYERVGELF	TRBV6-6	TRBJ2-2
ASSSTATEAF	TRBV7-2	TRBJ1-1
SVEGGGDYEQY	TRBV29-1	TRBJ2-7
ASNERLAASSYNEQF	TRBV6-1	TRBJ2-1
ASSLVSGSAGELF	TRBV7-3	TRBJ2-2
ASSYSGGGYGYT	TRBV6-5	TRBJ1-2
ASSVGDTLH	TRBV2	TRBJ1-6
ASSQESTLSGYT	TRBV4-3	TRBJ1-2
ASKLGRPGLASNEQF	TRBV19	TRBJ2-1
ASSLATSGPKGELF	TRBV5-4	TRBJ2-2
ASSERGGRGRETQY	TRBV9	TRBJ2-5
ASSLDYTSTDTQY	TRBV7-3	TRBJ2-3
ASSYTGDEQY	TRBV9	TRBJ2-7
ASSLEGTTTNEKLF	TRBV5-1	TRBJ1-4
ASSPPRPYQYGYT	TRBV7-2	TRBJ1-2
ASSGGRETQY	TRBV7-9	TRBJ2-5
ASSSGGSYEQY	TRBV4-1	TRBJ2-7
ASSTRGGTGVAF	TRBV9	TRBJ1-1
ASTLTTTGELF	TRBV11-2	TRBJ2-2
ASRQGVYGYT	TRBV6-1	TRBJ1-2
ASNNRGAGEQY	TRBV12-5	TRBJ2-7
ATVNPGGDQPQH	TRBV10-3	TRBJ1-5
ASSLGTGSNQPQH	TRBV4-3	TRBJ1-5
ASSLASGDGYT	TRBV18	TRBJ1-2
ASSKLQGNTEAF	TRBV11-3	TRBJ1-1
ASSLAGGADTQY	TRBV7-7	TRBJ2-3
ATGLAGGQYEQY	TRBV10-3	TRBJ2-7
ASSLHRGDGYT	TRBV5-1	TRBJ1-2
ASIGTGMNTEAF	TRBV6-1	TRBJ1-1
ASTQRGREGQDEQF	TRBV4-1	TRBJ2-1
AWSVGNRGSETQY	TRBV30	TRBJ2-5
ASSLSSGDRVPYEQY	TRBV27	TRBJ2-7
ASSRLTGVVWEQY	TRBV11-2	TRBJ2-7
ATSVTSGGLGTTDTQY	TRBV15	TRBJ2-3
ASGLSPGTSAYNEQF	TRBV12-5	TRBJ2-1
ASSLTASYEQY	TRBV6-5	TRBJ2-7
ASKPGQGNTGELF	TRBV6-6	TRBJ2-2
SARVGGTQY	TRBV20-1	TRBJ2-3
ASSLTSGRRGELF	TRBV5-1	TRBJ2-2
ASSQDWTASGQPQH	TRBV4-3	TRBJ1-5
ASSLGRGGRNEQY	TRBV7-2	TRBJ2-7
ASSDDSMNTEAF	TRBV6-1	TRBJ1-1
ASSFGQGYGYT	TRBV5-6	TRBJ1-2
SVPPMEGRHGYT	TRBV29-1	TRBJ1-2
ASVVTGGSYNEQF	TRBV5-1	TRBJ2-1
ASSLPEAAANGEQY	TRBV28	TRBJ2-7
ASSLAGPADTQY	TRBV5-6	TRBJ2-3